A selection of T cell receptor beta chains follows, all from one sample in a study of T cells in localized non-small cell lung cancer. The repertoire was sequenced with immunoSEQ multiplex PCR; TCRdb's copy has only in-frame clones and lacks some. The sample consists of some 13,000 clones, around 84% of them appearing once. Sequences were derived from peripheral blood, sampled before any cancer treatment. The receptors were sampled from a male donor older than 55 with stage III lung adenocarcinoma. Each CDR3 is given without its conserved first and last residue. Each record gives: V gene, J gene, CDR3 protein.

>TRBV28|TRBJ2-7
ASTGTNYEQY
>TRBV29-1|TRBJ2-3
SVGSVTGTDTQY
>TRBV2|TRBJ1-2
ASSVGTGWANYGYT
>TRBV2|TRBJ1-5
ASSDFGRNQPQH
>TRBV15|TRBJ2-1
ATSRGQGPPNEQF
>TRBV5-8|TRBJ2-1
ASSLLPPLVNEQF
>TRBV7-9|TRBJ1-1
ASSLSGDFSEAF
>TRBV27|TRBJ2-3
ASSWDRVSADTQY
>TRBV7-9|TRBJ2-1
ASRGGLAGANEQF
>TRBV19|TRBJ1-1
ASSPTQNTEAF
>TRBV7-2|TRBJ1-6
ASSPQTGWDSPLH
>TRBV5-1|TRBJ2-3
ASSPSSGDTDTQY
>TRBV27|TRBJ1-1
ASSLDSDTEAF
>TRBV15|TRBJ1-1
ATSADRWDFEAF
>TRBV6-1|TRBJ2-2
ASRPQGANTGELF
>TRBV30|TRBJ2-3
AWSVMASETTQY
>TRBV5-4|TRBJ2-7
ASSYTLGQGFYEQY
>TRBV29-1|TRBJ1-5
SVAGEVDQPQH
>TRBV5-4|TRBJ1-1
ASSRGRLNTEAF
>TRBV14|TRBJ2-3
ASSQGGGRRTDTQY
>TRBV19|TRBJ1-3
ASRGGSASGNTIY
>TRBV2|TRBJ1-5
ASSETGQGSRPQH
>TRBV29-1|TRBJ2-5
SAGGETQY
>TRBV7-9|TRBJ1-4
ASSLDREGLNGKLF
>TRBV9|TRBJ2-1
ASSVGPSRANEQF
>TRBV13|TRBJ1-1
ASSSGGMAEAF
>TRBV5-4|TRBJ1-1
ASSLENQLNTEAF
>TRBV11-1|TRBJ2-7
ASSDPGTSSYEQY
>TRBV18|TRBJ2-4
ASSPLGLAGGPFRNIQY
>TRBV5-5|TRBJ1-4
ASSSPPPSEKLF
>TRBV5-1|TRBJ2-5
ASSWDQGKTQY
>TRBV2|TRBJ1-2
ASRRAGDGYT
>TRBV5-1|TRBJ2-1
ASSRVISSYNEQF
>TRBV29-1|TRBJ2-1
SVRTSVNEQF
>TRBV6-4|TRBJ2-1
ASSDTGGDGEQF
>TRBV6-1|TRBJ2-1
ASRFSGRAENEQF
>TRBV9|TRBJ1-2
ASSAPDRLSGGGYT
>TRBV9|TRBJ2-6
ASSVTGTGVSGANVLT
>TRBV7-2|TRBJ2-2
ASSPLGTGELF
>TRBV30|TRBJ1-3
AWKLSGNTIY
>TRBV19|TRBJ1-1
ASRPGQGAHTEAF
>TRBV5-1|TRBJ2-1
ASSLGGASFNEQF
>TRBV6-1|TRBJ1-1
ASSWGRVNTEAF
>TRBV11-3|TRBJ2-1
ASSSPGLKNEQF
>TRBV5-1|TRBJ1-6
ASSLGVSGSTSPLH
>TRBV15|TRBJ1-6
ATSRRTGSSYNSPLH
>TRBV28|TRBJ2-3
ASSLPDTQY
>TRBV15|TRBJ2-6
ATSNGQGSSGANVLT
>TRBV20-1|TRBJ1-2
SAGDTNGYT
>TRBV6-1|TRBJ1-2
AIRPFTGSYT
>TRBV15|TRBJ2-7
ATSSWAQGVYEQY
>TRBV6-5|TRBJ1-5
ASSLDGGVNQPQH
>TRBV6-7|TRBJ1-5
ASSYPLDRGDQPQH